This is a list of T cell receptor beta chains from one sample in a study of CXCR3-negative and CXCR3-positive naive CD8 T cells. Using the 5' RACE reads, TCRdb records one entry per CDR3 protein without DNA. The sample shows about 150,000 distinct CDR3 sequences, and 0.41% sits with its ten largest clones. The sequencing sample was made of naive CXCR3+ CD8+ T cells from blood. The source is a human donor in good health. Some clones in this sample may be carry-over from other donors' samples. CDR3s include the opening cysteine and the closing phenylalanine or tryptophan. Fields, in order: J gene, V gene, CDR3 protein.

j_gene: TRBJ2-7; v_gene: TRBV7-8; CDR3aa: CASSRMTGLNYEQYF
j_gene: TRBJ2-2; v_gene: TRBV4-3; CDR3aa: CASSQGMYTGELFF
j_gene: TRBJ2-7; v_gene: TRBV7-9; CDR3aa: CASSLAQGAFYEQYF
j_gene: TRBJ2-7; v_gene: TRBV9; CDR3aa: CASSPGQGGYEQYF
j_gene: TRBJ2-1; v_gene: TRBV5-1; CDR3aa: CASSPGVPGLGYNEQFF
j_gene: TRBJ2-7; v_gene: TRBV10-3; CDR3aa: CAISELLVNEQYF
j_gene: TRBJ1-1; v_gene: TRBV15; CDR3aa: CATSSTGKLTEAFF
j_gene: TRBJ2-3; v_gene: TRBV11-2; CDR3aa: CASSSIQVGTDTQYF
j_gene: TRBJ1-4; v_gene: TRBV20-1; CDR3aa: CSAPVGEKLFF
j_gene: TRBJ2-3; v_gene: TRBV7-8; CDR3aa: CASSSQGRGLTDTQYF
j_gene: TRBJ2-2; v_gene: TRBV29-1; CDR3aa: CSVDEGRGLGGELFF
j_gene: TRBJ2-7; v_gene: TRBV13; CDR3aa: CASSLRTRSYEQYF
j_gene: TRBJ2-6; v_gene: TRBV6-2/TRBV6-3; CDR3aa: CASSYAPISGANVLTF
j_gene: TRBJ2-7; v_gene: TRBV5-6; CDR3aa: CASSLGRDVEQYF
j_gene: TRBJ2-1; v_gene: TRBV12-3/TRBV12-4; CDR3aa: CASKSGTKRYEQFF
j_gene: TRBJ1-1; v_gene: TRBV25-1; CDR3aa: CASSEYYPDGGDTEAFF
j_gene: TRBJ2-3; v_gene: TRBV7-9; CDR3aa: CASSSALTDTQYF
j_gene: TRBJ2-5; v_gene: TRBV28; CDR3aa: CASSPRLAGETQYF
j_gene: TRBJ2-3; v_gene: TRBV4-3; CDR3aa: CASSQVSTDTQYF